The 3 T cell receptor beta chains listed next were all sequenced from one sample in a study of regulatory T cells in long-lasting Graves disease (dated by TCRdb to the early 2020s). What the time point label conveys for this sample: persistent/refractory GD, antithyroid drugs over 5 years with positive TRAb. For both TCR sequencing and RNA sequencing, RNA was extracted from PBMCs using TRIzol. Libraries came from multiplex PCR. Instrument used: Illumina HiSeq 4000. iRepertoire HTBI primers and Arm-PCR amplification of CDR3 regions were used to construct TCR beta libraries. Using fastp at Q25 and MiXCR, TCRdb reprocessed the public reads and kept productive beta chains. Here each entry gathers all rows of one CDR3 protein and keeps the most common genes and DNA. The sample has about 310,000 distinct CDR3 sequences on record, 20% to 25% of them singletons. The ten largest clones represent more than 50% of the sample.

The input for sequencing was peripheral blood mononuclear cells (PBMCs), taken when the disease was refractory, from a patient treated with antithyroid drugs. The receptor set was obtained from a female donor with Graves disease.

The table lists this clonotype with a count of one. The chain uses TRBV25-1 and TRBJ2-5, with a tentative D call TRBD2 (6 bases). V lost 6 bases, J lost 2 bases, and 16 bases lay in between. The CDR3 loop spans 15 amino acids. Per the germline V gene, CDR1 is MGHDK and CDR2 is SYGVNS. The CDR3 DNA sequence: TGTGCCAGCAGCCGGGACTCATGGGAACAAGAGACCCAGTACTTC. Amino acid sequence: CASSRDSWEQETQYF.

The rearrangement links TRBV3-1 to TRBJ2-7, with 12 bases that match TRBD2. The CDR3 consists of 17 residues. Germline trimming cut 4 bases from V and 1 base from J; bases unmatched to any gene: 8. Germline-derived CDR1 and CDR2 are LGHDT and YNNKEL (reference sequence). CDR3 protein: CASSRGSGLAGSYEQYF. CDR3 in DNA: TGTGCCAGCAGCCGGGGCAGTGGACTAGCGGGATCCTACGAGCAGTACTTC.

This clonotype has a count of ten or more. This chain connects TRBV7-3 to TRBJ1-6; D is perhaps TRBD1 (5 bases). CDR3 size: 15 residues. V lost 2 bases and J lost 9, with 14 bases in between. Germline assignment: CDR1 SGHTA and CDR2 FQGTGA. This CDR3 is CASSLYSGGSSPLHF. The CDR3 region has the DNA TGTGCCAGCAGCTTATATTCGGGGGGGAGTTCACCCCTCCACTTT.